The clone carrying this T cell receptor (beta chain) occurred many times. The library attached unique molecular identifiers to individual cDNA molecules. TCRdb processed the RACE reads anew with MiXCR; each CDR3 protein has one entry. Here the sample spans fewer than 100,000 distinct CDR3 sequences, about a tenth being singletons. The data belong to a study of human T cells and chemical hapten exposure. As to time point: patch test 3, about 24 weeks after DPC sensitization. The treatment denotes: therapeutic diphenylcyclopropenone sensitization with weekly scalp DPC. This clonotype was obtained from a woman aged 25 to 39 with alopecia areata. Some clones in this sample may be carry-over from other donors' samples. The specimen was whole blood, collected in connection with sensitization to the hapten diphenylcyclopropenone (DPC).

CDR3 bases: TGCAGTGCTAGAGATGTGGATTGGAGGGGGGGACAGGGTAATTCACCCCTCCACTTT. Translated: CSARDVDWRGGQGNSPLHF. The chain carries TRBV20-1 and TRBJ1-6; 9 nucleotides match TRBD1. Germline CDR1 DFQATT, CDR2 SNEGSKA (reference sequence). The CDR3 sequence is 19 residues long. J lost 6 bases, V lost 0 bases, and 15 bases had no gene match.